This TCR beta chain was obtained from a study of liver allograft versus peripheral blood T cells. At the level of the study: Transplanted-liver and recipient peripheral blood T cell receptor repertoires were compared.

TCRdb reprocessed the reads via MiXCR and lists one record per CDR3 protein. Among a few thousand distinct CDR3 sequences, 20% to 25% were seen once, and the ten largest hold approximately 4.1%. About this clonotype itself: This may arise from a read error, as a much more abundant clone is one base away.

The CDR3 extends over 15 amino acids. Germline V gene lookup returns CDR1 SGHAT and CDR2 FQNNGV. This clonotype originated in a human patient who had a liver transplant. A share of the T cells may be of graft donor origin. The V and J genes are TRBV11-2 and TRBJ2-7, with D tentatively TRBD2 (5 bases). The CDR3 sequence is CVSSLPRGHSYEQYF. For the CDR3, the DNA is TGTGTCAGCAGCTTACCCAGAGGGCACTCCTACGAGCAGTACTTC.